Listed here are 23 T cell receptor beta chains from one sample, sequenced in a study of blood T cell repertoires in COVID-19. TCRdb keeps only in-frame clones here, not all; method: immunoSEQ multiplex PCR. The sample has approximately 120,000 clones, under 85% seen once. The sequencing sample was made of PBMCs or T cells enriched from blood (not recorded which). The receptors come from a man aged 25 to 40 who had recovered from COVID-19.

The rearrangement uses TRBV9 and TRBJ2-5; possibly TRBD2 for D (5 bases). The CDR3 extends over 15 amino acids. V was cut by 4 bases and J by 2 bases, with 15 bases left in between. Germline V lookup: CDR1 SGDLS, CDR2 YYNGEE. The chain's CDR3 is CASSPEGAPQETQYF. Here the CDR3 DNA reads TGTGCCAGCAGCCCCGAGGGAGCGCCTCAAGAGACCCAGTACTTC.

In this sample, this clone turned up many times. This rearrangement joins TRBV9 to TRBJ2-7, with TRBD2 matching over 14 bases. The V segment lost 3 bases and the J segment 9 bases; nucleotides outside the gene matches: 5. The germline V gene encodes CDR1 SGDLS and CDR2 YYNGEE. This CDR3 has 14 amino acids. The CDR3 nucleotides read TGTGCCAGCAGCGGGGGACTAGCGGGAGACCGGCAGTACTTC. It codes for CASSGGLAGDRQYF. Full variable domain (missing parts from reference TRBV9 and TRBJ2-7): DSGVTQTPKHLITATGQRVTLRCSPRSGDLSVYWYQQSLDQGLQFLIQYYNGEERAKGNILERFSAQQFPDLHSELNLSSLELGDSALYFCASSGGLAGDRQYFGPGTRLTVT.

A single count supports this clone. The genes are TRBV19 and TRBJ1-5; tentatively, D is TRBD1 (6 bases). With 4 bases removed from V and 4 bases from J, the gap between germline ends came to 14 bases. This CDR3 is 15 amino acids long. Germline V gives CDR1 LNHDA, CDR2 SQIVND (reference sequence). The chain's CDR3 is CASSRMDRLNQPQHF. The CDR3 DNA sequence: TGTGCCAGTAGTAGAATGGACAGACTAAATCAGCCCCAGCATTTT.

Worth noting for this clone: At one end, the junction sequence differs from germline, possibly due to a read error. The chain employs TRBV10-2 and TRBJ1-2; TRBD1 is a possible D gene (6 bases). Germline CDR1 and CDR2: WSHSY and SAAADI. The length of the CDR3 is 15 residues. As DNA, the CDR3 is TGCGCCAGCAACGAAGGTCGGGGGGCGGGCTATGGCTACACCTTT. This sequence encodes CASNEGRGAGYGYTF.

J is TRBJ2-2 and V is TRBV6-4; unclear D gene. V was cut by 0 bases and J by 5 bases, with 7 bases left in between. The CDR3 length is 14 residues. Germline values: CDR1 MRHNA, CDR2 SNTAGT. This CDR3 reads CASSDSIETGELFF. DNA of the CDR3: TGTGCCAGCAGTGACTCGATAGAAACCGGGGAGCTGTTTTTT.

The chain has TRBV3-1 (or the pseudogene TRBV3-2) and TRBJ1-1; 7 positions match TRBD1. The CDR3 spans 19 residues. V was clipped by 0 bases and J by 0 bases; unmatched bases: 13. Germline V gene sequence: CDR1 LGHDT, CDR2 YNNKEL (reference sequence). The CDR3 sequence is CASSQEIRSTGNVNTEAFF. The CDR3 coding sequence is TGTGCCAGCAGCCAAGAAATCCGATCGACAGGGAATGTGAACACTGAAGCTTTCTTT.

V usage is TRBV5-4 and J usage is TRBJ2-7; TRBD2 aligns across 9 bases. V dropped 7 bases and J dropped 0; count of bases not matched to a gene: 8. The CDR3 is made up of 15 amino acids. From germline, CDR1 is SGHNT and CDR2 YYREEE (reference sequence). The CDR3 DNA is TGTGCCAGCGGGCTAGCGGGAAAGATCTCCTACGAGCAGTACTTC. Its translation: CASGLAGKISYEQYF. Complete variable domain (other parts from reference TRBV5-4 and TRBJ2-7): ETGVTQSPTHLIKTRGQQVTLRCSSQSGHNTVSWYQQALGQGPQFIFQYYREEENGRGNFPPRFSGLQFPNYSSELNVNALELDDSALYLCASGLAGKISYEQYFGPGTRLTVT.

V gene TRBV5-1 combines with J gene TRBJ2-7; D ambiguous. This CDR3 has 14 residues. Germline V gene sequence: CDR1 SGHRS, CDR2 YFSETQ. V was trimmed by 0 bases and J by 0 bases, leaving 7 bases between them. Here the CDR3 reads CASSLDPSSYEQYF. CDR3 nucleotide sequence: TGCGCCAGCAGCTTGGATCCCAGCTCCTACGAGCAGTACTTC.

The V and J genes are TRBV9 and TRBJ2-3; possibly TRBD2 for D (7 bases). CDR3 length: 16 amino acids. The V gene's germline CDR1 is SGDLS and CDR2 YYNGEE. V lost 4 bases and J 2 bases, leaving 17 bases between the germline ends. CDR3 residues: CASSPRWGGPTDTQYF. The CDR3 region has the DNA TGTGCCAGCAGCCCCCGGTGGGGGGGGCCCACAGATACGCAGTATTTT.

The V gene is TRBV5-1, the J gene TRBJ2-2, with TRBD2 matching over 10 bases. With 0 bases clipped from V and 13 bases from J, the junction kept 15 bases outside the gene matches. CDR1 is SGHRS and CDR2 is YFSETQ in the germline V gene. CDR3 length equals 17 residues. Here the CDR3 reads CASSLGRLAGVSRSLFF. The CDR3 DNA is TGCGCCAGCAGCTTGGGTCGGCTAGCGGGAGTGTCTAGGTCGCTGTTTTTT.

The CDR3 protein is CASSQEPGHNEQFF. The CDR3 DNA sequence: TGTGCCAGCAGCCAAGAGCCGGGACATAATGAGCAGTTCTTC. The genes are TRBV3-1 (or the pseudogene TRBV3-2) and TRBJ2-1; TRBD1 is a possible D gene (6 bases). The CDR3 loop spans 14 amino acids. Looked up from germline, CDR1 is LGHDT and CDR2 is YNNKEL (reference sequence). V was trimmed by 0 bases and J by 7 bases, leaving 10 bases between them.

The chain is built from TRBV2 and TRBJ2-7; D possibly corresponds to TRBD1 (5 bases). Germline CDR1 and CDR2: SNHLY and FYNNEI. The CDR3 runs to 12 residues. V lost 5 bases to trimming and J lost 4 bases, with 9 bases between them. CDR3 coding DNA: TGTGCCAGCAGTATGCAGGGATACGAGCAGTACGTC. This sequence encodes CASSMQGYEQYV.

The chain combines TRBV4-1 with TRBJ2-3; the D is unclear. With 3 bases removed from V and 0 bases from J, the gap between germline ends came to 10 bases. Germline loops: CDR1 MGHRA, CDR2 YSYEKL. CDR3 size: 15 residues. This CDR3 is CASSQQLSSTDTQYF. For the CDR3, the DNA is TGCGCCAGCAGCCAGCAACTCTCCAGCACAGATACGCAGTATTTT.

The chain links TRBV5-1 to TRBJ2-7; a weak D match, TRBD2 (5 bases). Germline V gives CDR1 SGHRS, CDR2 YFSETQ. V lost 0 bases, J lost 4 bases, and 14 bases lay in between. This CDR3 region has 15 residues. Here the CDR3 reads CASSLGTLEGYEQYF. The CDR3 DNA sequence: TGCGCCAGCAGCTTGGGTACCCTAGAGGGATACGAGCAGTACTTC.

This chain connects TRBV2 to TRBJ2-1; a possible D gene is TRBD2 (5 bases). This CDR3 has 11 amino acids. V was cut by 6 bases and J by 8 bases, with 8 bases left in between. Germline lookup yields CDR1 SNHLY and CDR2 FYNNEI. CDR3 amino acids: CASSHGDEQFF. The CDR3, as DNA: TGTGCCAGCAGCCACGGGGATGAGCAGTTCTTC.

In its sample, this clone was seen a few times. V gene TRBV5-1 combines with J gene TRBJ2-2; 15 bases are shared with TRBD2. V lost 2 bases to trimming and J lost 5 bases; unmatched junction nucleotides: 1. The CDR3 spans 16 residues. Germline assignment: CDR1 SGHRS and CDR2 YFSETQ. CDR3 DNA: TGCGCCAGCAGCTTCGGACTAGCGGGAGGGACCGGGGAGCTGTTTTTT. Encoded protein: CASSFGLAGGTGELFF.

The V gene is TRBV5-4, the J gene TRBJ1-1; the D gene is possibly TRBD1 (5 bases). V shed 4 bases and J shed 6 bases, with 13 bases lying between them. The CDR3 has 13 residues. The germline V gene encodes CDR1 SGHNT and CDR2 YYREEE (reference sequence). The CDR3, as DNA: TGTGCCAGCAGCCCGTCAGACAGTGCTGAAGCTTTCTTT. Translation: CASSPSDSAEAFF.

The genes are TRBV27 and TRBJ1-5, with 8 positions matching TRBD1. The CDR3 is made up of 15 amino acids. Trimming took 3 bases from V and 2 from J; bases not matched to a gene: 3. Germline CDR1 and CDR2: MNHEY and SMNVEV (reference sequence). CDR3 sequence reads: CASSLTTGGNQPQHF. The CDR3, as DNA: TGTGCCAGCAGTTTGACGACAGGGGGCAATCAGCCCCAGCATTTT.

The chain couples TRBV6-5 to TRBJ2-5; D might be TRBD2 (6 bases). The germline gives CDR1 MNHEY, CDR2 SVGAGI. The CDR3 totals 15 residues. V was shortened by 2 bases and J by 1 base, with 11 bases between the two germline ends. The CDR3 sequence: CASSYTIGSQETQYF. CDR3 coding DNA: TGTGCCAGCAGTTACACGATCGGGAGCCAAGAGACCCAGTACTTC.

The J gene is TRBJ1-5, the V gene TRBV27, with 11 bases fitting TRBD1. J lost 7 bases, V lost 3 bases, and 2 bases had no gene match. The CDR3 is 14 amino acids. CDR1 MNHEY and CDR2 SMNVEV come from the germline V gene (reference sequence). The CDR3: CASSFGTGGQPQHF. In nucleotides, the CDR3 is TGTGCCAGCAGTTTTGGGACAGGGGGACAGCCCCAGCATTTT.

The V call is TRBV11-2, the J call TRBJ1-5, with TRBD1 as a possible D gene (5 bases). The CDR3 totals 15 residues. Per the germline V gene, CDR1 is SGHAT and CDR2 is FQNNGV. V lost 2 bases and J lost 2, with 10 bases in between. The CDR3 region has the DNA TGTGCCAGCAGCTTACAGGGTTCGCGCAATCAGCCCCAGCATTTT. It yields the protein CASSLQGSRNQPQHF.

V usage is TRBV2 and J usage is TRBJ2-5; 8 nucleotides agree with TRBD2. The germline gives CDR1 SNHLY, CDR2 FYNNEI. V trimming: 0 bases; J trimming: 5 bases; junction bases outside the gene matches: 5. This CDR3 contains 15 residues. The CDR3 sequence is CASSEARGATETQYF. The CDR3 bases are TGTGCCAGCAGTGAAGCGCGGGGGGCGACGGAGACCCAGTACTTC.

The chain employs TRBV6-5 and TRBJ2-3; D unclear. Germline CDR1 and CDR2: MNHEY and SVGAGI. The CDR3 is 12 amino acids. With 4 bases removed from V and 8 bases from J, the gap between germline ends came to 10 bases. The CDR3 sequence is CASSSTRGTQYF. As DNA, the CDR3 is TGTGCCAGCAGTTCGACCCGAGGTACGCAGTATTTT.